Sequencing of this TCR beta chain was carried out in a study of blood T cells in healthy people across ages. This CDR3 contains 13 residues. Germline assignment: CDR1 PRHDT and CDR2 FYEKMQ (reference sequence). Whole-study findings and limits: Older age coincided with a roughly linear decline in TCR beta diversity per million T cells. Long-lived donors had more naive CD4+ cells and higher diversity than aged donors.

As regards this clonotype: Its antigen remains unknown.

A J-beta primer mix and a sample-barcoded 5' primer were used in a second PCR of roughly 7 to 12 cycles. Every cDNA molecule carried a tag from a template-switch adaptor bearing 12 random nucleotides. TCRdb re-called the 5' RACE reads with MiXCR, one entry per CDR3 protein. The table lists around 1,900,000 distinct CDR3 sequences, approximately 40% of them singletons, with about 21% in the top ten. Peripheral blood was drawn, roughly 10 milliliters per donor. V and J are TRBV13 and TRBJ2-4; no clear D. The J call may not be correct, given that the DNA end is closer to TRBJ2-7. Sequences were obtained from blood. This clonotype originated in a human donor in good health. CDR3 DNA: TGTGCCAGCAGCTTAAACCTCGTATACGAGCAGTACTTC. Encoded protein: CASSLNLVYEQYF.